One sample yielded the 22 T cell receptor beta chains listed below, sequenced in a study of blood T cell repertoires in COVID-19. Sequenced by immunoSEQ multiplex PCR; TCRdb stores in-frame clones only, minus some. The top ten hold roughly 6.5% of the sample, which has tens of thousands of clones, about 87% seen once. Sequenced input: peripheral blood. These receptors were collected from a woman aged 55-70 years with COVID-19, enrolled during active disease.

This chain connects TRBV2 to TRBJ1-4, with 7 bases lining up with TRBD1. Germline loops: CDR1 SNHLY, CDR2 FYNNEI. V trimming: 6 bases; J trimming: 3 bases; junction bases outside the gene matches: 10. The CDR3 contains 16 residues. The CDR3, as DNA: TGTGCCAGCAGAGAAAGAACAGGACAGGCTAATGAAAAACTGTTTTTT. Translating gives CASRERTGQANEKLFF. Full variable domain (missing parts from reference TRBV2 and TRBJ1-4): EPEVTQTPSHQVTQMGQEVILRCVPISNHLYFYWYRQILGQKVEFLVSFYNNEISEKSEIFDDQFSVERPDGSNFTLKIRSTKLEDSAMYFCASRERTGQANEKLFFGSGTQLSVL.

V is TRBV25-1 and J is TRBJ1-3; D unresolved. Germline V lookup: CDR1 MGHDK, CDR2 SYGVNS. The CDR3 has 14 residues. The V end lost 3 bases, the J end lost 0 bases, and 6 bases lay between the germline ends. CDR3: CASSDPVSGNTIYF. DNA for the CDR3: TGTGCCAGCAGTGACCCCGTCTCTGGAAACACCATATATTTT.

The sample holds one count of this clone. The V call is TRBV4-2, the J call TRBJ1-4; TRBD1 is a possible D gene (6 bases). In germline, CDR1 is LGHNA, CDR2 YNFKEQ. Trimming took off 0 bases at V and 8 bases at J, with 16 bases between the two ends. The CDR3 covers 16 residues. In DNA, the CDR3 is TGTGCCAGCAGCCAAGATCCATGGGGGCCTAGGGAAAAACTGTTTTTT. Encoded protein: CASSQDPWGPREKLFF.

The chain couples TRBV30 to TRBJ2-1, with 7 nucleotides matching TRBD1. The V segment lost 2 bases and the J segment 14 bases; nucleotides outside the gene matches: 9. CDR1 and CDR2 from the germline V gene are GTSNPN and SVGIG (reference sequence). This CDR3 has 12 amino acids. The chain's CDR3 is CAWSPNDRVKFF. The DNA of the CDR3 is TGTGCCTGGAGTCCCAACGACAGGGTCAAGTTCTTC.

The chain is built from TRBV3-1 (or the pseudogene TRBV3-2) and TRBJ1-2, with D unresolved. The germline V gene encodes CDR1 LGHDT and CDR2 YNNKEL (reference sequence). The CDR3 runs to 13 residues. V was clipped by 1 base and J by 4 bases, with 7 bases between them. CDR3 protein: CASSQAGGYGYTF. The CDR3 region has the DNA TGTGCCAGCAGCCAAGCCGGCGGCTATGGCTACACCTTC.

This rearrangement joins TRBV7-6 to TRBJ2-1; 10 bases agree with TRBD2. Germline V gene data show CDR1 as SGHVS and CDR2 as FNYEAQ. The CDR3 covers 17 residues. After removal of 0 bases from V and 9 bases from J, the junction contained 11 bases not matched to a gene. CDR3 loop: CASSLAVFGAGGGEQFF. Here the CDR3 DNA reads TGTGCCAGCAGCTTAGCCGTTTTCGGAGCGGGAGGGGGTGAGCAGTTCTTC.

J is TRBJ2-2 and V is TRBV7-2; 7 bases map to TRBD1. The CDR3 loop spans 14 amino acids. V lost 5 bases and J lost 6; bases outside the gene matches: 6. Germline V lookup: CDR1 SGHTA, CDR2 FQGNSA. CDR3 region: CASSVRQGAGELFF. The CDR3 DNA reads as TGTGCCAGCAGCGTAAGACAGGGAGCCGGGGAGCTGTTTTTT.

This clone was detected once. V usage is TRBV6-5 and J usage is TRBJ1-5; 8 nucleotides align to TRBD1. The germline CDR1 and CDR2 sequences are MNHEY and SVGAGI. The V and J ends lost 2 bases and 1 base, in that order; junction bases with no gene match: 4. The CDR3 covers 16 residues. The CDR3 here is CASSYRGQESNQPQHF. DNA for the CDR3: TGTGCCAGCAGTTACAGGGGACAGGAAAGCAATCAGCCCCAGCATTTT.

V gene TRBV19 combines with J gene TRBJ1-1; 12 nucleotides line up with TRBD1. Germline lookup yields CDR1 LNHDA and CDR2 SQIVND (reference sequence). The CDR3 consists of 15 residues. Trimming removed 1 base from V and 6 bases from J; junction bases left unmatched: 3. The CDR3 reads CASSIGGQGASEAFF. CDR3 coding DNA: TGTGCCAGTAGTATAGGGGGACAGGGGGCCTCTGAAGCTTTCTTT.

The chain employs TRBV4-1 and TRBJ2-1; D may be TRBD1 (5 bases). The CDR3 runs to 17 residues. Per germline, CDR1 MGHRA and CDR2 YSYEKL. Trimming pared 4 bases from V and 8 bases from J, leaving 24 bases between. CDR3 loop: CASSRKSAGQMDDEQFF. As DNA, the CDR3 is TGCGCCAGCAGCCGTAAGTCGGCAGGGCAAATGGACGATGAGCAGTTCTTC.

This clone appeared once. The chain combines TRBV7-9 with TRBJ1-3; 8 bases are a match to TRBD1. The CDR3 runs 12 residues. The V segment lost 4 bases and the J segment 15 bases; nucleotides outside the gene matches: 8. Germline V CDR1 and CDR2: SEHNR, FQNEAQ (reference sequence). CDR3 protein: CASSSYGQGTYF. CDR3 bases: TGTGCCAGCAGCTCTTACGGACAGGGTACATATTTT.

The V gene is TRBV2, the J gene TRBJ2-2; D is perhaps TRBD2 (6 bases). The CDR3 is 18 residues long. The germline V gene encodes CDR1 SNHLY and CDR2 FYNNEI. V was clipped by 5 bases and J by 0 bases, with 19 bases between them. The CDR3 is CASSPTRPGTSNTGELFF. CDR3 sequence (DNA): TGTGCCAGCAGTCCCACACGCCCCGGGACTTCGAACACCGGGGAGCTGTTTTTT. Full variable domain (remainder filled in from reference TRBV2 and TRBJ2-2): EPEVTQTPSHQVTQMGQEVILRCVPISNHLYFYWYRQILGQKVEFLVSFYNNEISEKSEIFDDQFSVERPDGSNFTLKIRSTKLEDSAMYFCASSPTRPGTSNTGELFFGEGSRLTVL.

The rearrangement joins TRBV5-4 to TRBJ2-5, with TRBD2 matching over 11 bases. Germline-derived CDR1 and CDR2 are SGHNT and YYREEE (reference sequence). V dropped 4 bases and J dropped 1; count of bases not matched to a gene: 3. The CDR3 sequence is 15 residues long. The CDR3, as DNA: TGTGCCAGCAGCAAAGGACTAGCGGGCCAAGAGACCCAGTACTTC. Its protein is CASSKGLAGQETQYF.

V usage is TRBV2 and J usage is TRBJ2-5, with 10 positions matching TRBD2. The V gene end was trimmed by 4 bases and the J gene end by 3 bases; junction bases not matched to a gene: 2. The CDR3 length is 14 residues. CDR1 and CDR2 (germline): SNHLY, FYNNEI. The CDR3 here is CASSGLAGEETQYF. The CDR3 DNA reads TGTGCCAGCAGTGGTCTAGCGGGAGAAGAGACCCAGTACTTC. The complete variable domain, with remaining parts taken from reference TRBV2 and TRBJ2-5, reads EPEVTQTPSHQVTQMGQEVILRCVPISNHLYFYWYRQILGQKVEFLVSFYNNEISEKSEIFDDQFSVERPDGSNFTLKIRSTKLEDSAMYFCASSGLAGEETQYFGPGTRLLVL.

The rearrangement uses TRBV19 and TRBJ1-5, with TRBD1 identical over 12 bases. The CDR3 has 20 amino acids. The J segment lost 4 bases and the V segment lost 6 bases, leaving 19 bases of the junction unmatched. Germline CDR1 is LNHDA and CDR2 is SQIVND (reference sequence). CDR3 DNA: TGTGCCAGTAGAAGACAGGGGACAGGGGGCTTTTTGGTCTCGAATCAGCCCCAGCATTTT. This encodes CASRRQGTGGFLVSNQPQHF.

The rearrangement joins TRBV6-1 to TRBJ2-7; 7 positions agree with TRBD1. Trimming cost V 2 bases and J 4 bases; bases outside gene matches: 8. This CDR3 comprises 15 residues. Germline V lookup: CDR1 MNHNS, CDR2 SASEGT. This CDR3 is CASSEYRQGRYEQYF. The CDR3 DNA follows: TGTGCCAGCAGTGAATATAGACAGGGACGATACGAGCAGTACTTC.

The J gene is TRBJ2-7, the V gene TRBV29-1; 8 bases match TRBD1. Germline CDR1 is SQVTM and CDR2 is ANQGSEA. V lost 2 bases, J lost 7 bases, and 7 bases stayed unmatched. This CDR3 has 13 residues. The CDR3 reads CSVEPTGGREQYF. The CDR3 region has the DNA TGCAGCGTTGAACCAACAGGGGGTCGGGAGCAGTACTTC.

The rearrangement links TRBV6-1 to TRBJ1-2; D perhaps matches TRBD1 (5 bases). Germline V gene sequence: CDR1 MNHNS, CDR2 SASEGT. The germline V and J ends were trimmed by 1 base and 8 bases, with 20 bases remaining between them. There are 16 residues in the CDR3. CDR3 sequence reads: CASSEDFVGPSDGYTF. CDR3 bases: TGTGCCAGCAGTGAAGATTTCGTGGGGCCCTCTGACGGCTACACCTTC.

This chain connects TRBV28 to TRBJ2-6; TRBD1 matches at 9 bases. The CDR3 extends over 17 amino acids. The J segment lost 4 bases and the V segment lost 7 bases, leaving 11 bases of the junction unmatched. The germline gives CDR1 MDHEN, CDR2 SYDVKM. CDR3 coding DNA: TGTGCCAGCAAGGGGGCCGGGACAGGGCCCGGGGCCAACGTCCTGACTTTC. This codes for CASKGAGTGPGANVLTF.

This clone occurred once. CDR3: CASSFLSGGAYEQYF. The DNA for the CDR3 is TGTGCCAGCAGTTTCCTTAGCGGAGGGGCCTACGAGCAGTACTTC. The chain employs TRBV28 and TRBJ2-7; a possible D gene is TRBD2 (6 bases). Germline V lookup: CDR1 MDHEN, CDR2 SYDVKM. Trimming removed 3 bases from V and 2 bases from J, with 14 bases in between. The CDR3 totals 15 residues.

The gene calls are TRBV2 and TRBJ2-2; D is perhaps TRBD1 (6 bases). V lost 4 bases and J 2 bases, leaving 11 bases between the germline ends. In germline, CDR1 is SNHLY, CDR2 FYNNEI. This CDR3 comprises 15 residues. This chain's CDR3 is CASSVWGQNTGELFF. As DNA, the CDR3 is TGTGCCAGCAGTGTCTGGGGGCAAAACACCGGGGAGCTGTTTTTT.

The genes are TRBV6-5 and TRBJ1-2, with TRBD1 matching 8 bases. The germline gives CDR1 MNHEY, CDR2 SVGAGI. This CDR3 spans 15 amino acids. V was clipped by 5 bases and J by 2 bases; unmatched bases: 7. The DNA for the CDR3 is TGTGCCAGCAGTAGGGGGACAGGCGAAAACTATGGCTACACCTTC. It codes for CASSRGTGENYGYTF.